Described below is a single TCR beta chain sequence and its context. Repertoires were generated with immunoSEQ multiplex PCR, while TCRdb's copy carries only in-frame clones and drops some. The table records fewer than 450,000 clones, less than 90% of them present only once. J gave up 2 bases and V 6 bases, and 5 bases lay outside the gene matches. The germline CDR1 and CDR2 sequences are SNHLY and FYNNEI. The CDR3 is 14 residues long. These data originate in a study of blood T cell repertoires in COVID-19. The chain uses TRBV2 and TRBJ2-7, with 9 positions matching TRBD2. Sequenced: PBMCs or T cells enriched from blood (not recorded which). The source is a woman under 40 who had recovered from COVID-19. CDR3 sequence: CASSPGTSPYEQYF. The CDR3 bases are TGTGCCAGCAGCCCCGGGACTAGCCCCTACGAGCAGTACTTC.